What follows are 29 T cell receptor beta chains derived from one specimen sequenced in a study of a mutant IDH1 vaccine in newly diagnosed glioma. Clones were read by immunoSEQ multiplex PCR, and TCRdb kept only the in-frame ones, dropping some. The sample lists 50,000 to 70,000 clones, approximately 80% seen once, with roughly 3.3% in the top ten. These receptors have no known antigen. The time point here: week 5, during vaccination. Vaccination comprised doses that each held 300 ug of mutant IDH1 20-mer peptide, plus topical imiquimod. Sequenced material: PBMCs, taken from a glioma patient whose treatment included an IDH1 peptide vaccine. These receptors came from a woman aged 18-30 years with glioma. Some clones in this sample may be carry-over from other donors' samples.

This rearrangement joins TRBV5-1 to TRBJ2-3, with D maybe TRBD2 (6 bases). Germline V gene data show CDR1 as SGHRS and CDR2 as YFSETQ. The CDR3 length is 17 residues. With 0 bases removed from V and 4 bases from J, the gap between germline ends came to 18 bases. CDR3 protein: CASSLAGGSAFADTQYF. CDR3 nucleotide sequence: TGCGCCAGCAGCTTGGCCGGAGGGTCCGCTTTTGCAGATACGCAGTATTTT. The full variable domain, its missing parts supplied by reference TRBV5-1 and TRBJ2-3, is KAGVTQTPRYLIKTRGQQVTLSCSPISGHRSVSWYQQTPGQGLQFLFEYFSETQRNKGNFPGRFSGRQFSNSRSEMNVSTLELGDSALYLCASSLAGGSAFADTQYFGPGTRLTVL.

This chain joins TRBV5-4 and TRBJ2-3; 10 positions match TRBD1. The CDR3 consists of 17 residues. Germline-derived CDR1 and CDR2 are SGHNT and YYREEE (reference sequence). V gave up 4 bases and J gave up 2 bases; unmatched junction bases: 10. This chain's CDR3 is CASSIAGQGRPTDTQYF. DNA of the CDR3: TGTGCCAGCAGCATCGCGGGACAGGGGCGCCCCACAGATACGCAGTATTTT.

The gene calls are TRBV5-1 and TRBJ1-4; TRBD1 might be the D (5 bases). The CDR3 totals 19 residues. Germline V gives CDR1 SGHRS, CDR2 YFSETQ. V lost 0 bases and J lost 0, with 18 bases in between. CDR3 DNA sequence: TGCGCCAGCAGCTTGGGAGGGACCCGCAGCGGTTCAACTAATGAAAAACTGTTTTTT. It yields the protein CASSLGGTRSGSTNEKLFF.

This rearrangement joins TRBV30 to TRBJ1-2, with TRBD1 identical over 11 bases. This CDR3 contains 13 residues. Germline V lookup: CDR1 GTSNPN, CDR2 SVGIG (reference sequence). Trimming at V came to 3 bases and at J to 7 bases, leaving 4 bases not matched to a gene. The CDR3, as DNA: TGTGCCTGGAGAGGACAGGGGGCTGGTGGCTACACCTTC. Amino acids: CAWRGQGAGGYTF.

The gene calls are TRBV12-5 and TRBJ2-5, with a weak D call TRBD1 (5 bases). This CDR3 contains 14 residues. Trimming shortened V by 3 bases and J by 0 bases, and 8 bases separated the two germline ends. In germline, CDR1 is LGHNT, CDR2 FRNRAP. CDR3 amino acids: CASGLEGDQETQYF. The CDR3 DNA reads TGTGCTAGTGGTTTAGAAGGGGACCAAGAGACCCAGTACTTC. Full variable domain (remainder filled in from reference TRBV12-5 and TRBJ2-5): DARVTQTPRHKVTEMGQEVTMRCQPILGHNTVFWYRQTMMQGLELLAYFRNRAPLDDSGMPKDRFSAEMPDATLATLKIQPSEPRDSAVYFCASGLEGDQETQYFGPGTRLLVL.

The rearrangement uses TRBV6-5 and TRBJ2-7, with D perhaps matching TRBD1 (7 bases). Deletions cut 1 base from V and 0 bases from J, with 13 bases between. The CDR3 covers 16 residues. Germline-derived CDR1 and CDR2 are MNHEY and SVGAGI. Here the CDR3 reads CASSYYRGLHSYEQYF. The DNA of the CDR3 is TGTGCCAGCAGTTACTACAGGGGACTCCACTCCTACGAGCAGTACTTC.

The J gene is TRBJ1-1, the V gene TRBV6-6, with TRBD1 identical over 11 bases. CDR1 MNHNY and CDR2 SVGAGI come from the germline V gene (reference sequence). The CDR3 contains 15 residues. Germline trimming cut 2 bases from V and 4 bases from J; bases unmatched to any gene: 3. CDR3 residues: CASSYGTGGSTEAFF. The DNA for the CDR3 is TGTGCCAGCAGTTACGGGACAGGGGGGTCCACTGAAGCTTTCTTT.

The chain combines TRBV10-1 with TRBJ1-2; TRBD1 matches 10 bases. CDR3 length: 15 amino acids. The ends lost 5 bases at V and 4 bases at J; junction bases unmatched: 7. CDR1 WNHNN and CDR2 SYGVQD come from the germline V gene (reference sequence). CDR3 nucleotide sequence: TGCGCCAGCAGTCTGCGGACAGGGGGTATCTATGGCTACACCTTC. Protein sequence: CASSLRTGGIYGYTF.

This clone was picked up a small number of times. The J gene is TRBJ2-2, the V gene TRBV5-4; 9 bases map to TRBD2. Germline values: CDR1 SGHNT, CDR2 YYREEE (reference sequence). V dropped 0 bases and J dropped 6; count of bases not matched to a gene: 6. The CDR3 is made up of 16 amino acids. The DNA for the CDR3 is TGTGCCAGCAGCTTGGATCCTAGCGGGACAGCCGGGGAGCTGTTTTTT. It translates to CASSLDPSGTAGELFF. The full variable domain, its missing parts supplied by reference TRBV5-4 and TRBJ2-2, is ETGVTQSPTHLIKTRGQQVTLRCSSQSGHNTVSWYQQALGQGPQFIFQYYREEENGRGNFPPRFSGLQFPNYSSELNVNALELDDSALYLCASSLDPSGTAGELFFGEGSRLTVL.

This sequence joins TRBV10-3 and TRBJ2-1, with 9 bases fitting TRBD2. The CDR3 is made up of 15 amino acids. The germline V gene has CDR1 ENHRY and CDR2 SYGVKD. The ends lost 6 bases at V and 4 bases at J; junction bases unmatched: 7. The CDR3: CAISEGLALYNEQFF. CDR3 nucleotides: TGTGCCATCAGCGAGGGACTAGCCTTATACAATGAGCAGTTCTTC.

CDR3 sequence: CASSRTLSGSQGKAYEQYF. CDR3 nucleotide sequence: TGTGCCAGCAGCCGAACGCTTTCAGGGAGTCAAGGTAAAGCCTACGAGCAGTACTTC. The J gene is TRBJ2-7, the V gene TRBV11-2, with D perhaps assigned TRBD1 or TRBD2 (5 bases each). The ends were cut back, 5 bases at V and 2 bases at J, with 28 bases in the middle. Germline CDR1 reads SGHAT; CDR2 reads FQNNGV. The CDR3 is 19 residues long.

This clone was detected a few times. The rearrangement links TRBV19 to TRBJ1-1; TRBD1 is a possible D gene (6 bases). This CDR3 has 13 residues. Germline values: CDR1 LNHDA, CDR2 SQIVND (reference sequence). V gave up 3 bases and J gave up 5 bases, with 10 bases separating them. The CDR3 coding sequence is TGTGCCAGTAGTATCAGGGGCAGGACTGAAGCTTTCTTT. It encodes CASSIRGRTEAFF.

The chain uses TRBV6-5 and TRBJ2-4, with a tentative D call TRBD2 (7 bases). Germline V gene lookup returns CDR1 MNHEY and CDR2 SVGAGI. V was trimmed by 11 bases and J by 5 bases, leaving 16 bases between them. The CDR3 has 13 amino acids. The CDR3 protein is CASRGGGQNIQYF. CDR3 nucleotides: TGTGCCTCTCGAGGGGGGGGGCAAAACATTCAGTACTTC.

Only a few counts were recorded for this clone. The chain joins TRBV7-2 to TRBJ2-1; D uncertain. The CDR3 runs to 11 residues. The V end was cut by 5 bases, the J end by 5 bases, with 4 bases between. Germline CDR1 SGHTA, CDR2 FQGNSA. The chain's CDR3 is CASSLNNEQFF. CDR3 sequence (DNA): TGTGCCAGCAGCCTCAACAATGAGCAGTTCTTC.

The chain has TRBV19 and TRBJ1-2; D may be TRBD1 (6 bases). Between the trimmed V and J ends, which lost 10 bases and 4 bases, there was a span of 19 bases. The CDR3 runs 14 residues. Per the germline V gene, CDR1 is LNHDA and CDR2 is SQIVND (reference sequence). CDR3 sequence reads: CATTDSTLLYGYTF. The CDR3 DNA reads TGTGCCACTACGGACAGCACTCTACTCTATGGCTACACCTTC.

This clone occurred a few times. The CDR3 region is CASSAETGRTNQPQHF. DNA for the CDR3: TGTGCCAGTAGTGCCGAAACAGGGAGGACGAATCAGCCCCAGCATTTT. This rearrangement joins TRBV19 to TRBJ1-5, with D tentatively TRBD1 (6 bases). The CDR3 covers 16 residues. Germline-derived CDR1 and CDR2 are LNHDA and SQIVND (reference sequence). V shed 5 bases and J shed 4 bases, with 18 bases lying between them. Looking up the rest from reference TRBV19 and TRBJ1-5 gives the full variable domain: DGGITQSPKYLFRKEGQNVTLSCEQNLNHDAMYWYRQDPGQGLRLIYYSQIVNDFQKGDIAEGYSVSREKKESFPLTVTSAQKNPTAFYLCASSAETGRTNQPQHFGDGTRLSIL.

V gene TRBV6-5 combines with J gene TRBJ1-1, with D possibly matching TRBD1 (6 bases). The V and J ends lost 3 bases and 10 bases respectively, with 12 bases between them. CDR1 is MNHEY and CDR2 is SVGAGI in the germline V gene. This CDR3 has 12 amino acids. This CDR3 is CASSYLQGRAFF. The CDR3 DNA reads TGTGCCAGCAGTTATCTACAGGGCCGAGCTTTCTTT.

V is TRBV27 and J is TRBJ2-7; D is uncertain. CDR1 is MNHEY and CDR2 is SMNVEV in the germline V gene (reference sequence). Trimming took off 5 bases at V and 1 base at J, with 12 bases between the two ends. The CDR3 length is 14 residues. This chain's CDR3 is CASSPLFGSYEQYF. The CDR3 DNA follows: TGTGCCAGCAGTCCGCTGTTCGGTTCCTACGAGCAGTACTTC.

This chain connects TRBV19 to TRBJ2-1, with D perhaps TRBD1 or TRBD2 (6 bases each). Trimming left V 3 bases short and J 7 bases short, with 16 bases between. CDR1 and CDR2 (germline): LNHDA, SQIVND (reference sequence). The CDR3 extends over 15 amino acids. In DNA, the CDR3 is TGTGCCAGTAGTATTCCCCGGGGGCGATTGAATGAGCAGTTCTTC. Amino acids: CASSIPRGRLNEQFF.

CDR3 coding DNA: TGTGCCAGCAGTAGGGCGACCTACGAGCAGTACTTC. Translating gives CASSRATYEQYF. The chain couples TRBV25-1 to TRBJ2-7; D unresolved. CDR1 MGHDK and CDR2 SYGVNS come from the germline V gene. The CDR3 totals 12 residues. V shed 5 bases and J shed 2 bases, with 7 bases lying between them.

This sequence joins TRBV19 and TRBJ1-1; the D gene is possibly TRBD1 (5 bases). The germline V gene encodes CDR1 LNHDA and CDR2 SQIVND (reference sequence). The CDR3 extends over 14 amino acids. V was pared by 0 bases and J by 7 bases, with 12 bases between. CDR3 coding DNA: TGTGCCAGTAGTATAGATCGCGGGACCTATGAAGCTTTCTTT. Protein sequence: CASSIDRGTYEAFF.

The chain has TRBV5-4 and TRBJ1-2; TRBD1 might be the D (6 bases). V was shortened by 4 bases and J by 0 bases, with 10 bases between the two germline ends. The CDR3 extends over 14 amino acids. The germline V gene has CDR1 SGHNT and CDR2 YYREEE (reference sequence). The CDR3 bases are TGTGCCAGCAGCCCGGGGGCATCTAACTATGGCTACACCTTC. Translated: CASSPGASNYGYTF.

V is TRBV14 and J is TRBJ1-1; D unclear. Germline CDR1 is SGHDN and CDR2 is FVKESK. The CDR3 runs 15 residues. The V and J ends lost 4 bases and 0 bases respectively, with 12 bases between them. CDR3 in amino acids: CASSLRTGMNTEAFF. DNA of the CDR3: TGTGCCAGCAGCCTTAGGACGGGGATGAACACTGAAGCTTTCTTT.

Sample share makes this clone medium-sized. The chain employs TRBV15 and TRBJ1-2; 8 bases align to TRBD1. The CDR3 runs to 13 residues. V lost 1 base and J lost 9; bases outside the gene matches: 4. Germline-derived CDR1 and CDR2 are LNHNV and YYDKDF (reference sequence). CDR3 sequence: CATSRGQGLSYTF. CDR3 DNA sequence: TGTGCCACCAGCAGAGGACAGGGGTTGAGCTACACCTTC.

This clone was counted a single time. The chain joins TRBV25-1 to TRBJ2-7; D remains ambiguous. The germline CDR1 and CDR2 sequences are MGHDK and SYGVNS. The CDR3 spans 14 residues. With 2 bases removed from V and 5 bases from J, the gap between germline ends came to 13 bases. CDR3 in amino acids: CASSEQAPPHEQYF. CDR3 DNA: TGTGCCAGCAGTGAACAGGCTCCCCCCCACGAGCAGTACTTC.

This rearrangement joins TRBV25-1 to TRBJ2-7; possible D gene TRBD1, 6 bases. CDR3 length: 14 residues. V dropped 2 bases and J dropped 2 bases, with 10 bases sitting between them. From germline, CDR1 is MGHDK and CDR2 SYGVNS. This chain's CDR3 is CASSEPGEAYEQYF. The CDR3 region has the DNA TGTGCCAGCAGTGAACCAGGGGAAGCCTACGAGCAGTACTTC.

The CDR3 region is CASSDTSTYEQYF. The CDR3 DNA sequence: TGCGCCAGCAGTGACACTAGCACCTACGAGCAGTACTTC. V usage is TRBV10-2 and J usage is TRBJ2-7; a possible D gene is TRBD2 (6 bases). CDR3 length: 13 amino acids. CDR1 and CDR2 from the germline V gene are WSHSY and SAAADI. The V end was cut by 3 bases, the J end by 2 bases, with 8 bases between.

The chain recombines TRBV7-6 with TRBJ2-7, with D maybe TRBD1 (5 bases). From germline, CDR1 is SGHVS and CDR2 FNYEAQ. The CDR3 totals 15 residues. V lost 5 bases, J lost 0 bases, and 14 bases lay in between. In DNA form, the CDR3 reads TGTGCCAGCAGCGTTGACGGTAGGGGCTCCTACGAGCAGTACTTC. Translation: CASSVDGRGSYEQYF.

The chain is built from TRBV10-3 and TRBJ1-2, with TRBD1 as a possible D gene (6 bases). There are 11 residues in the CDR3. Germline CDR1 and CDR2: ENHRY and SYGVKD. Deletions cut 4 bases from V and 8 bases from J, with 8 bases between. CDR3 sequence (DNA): TGTGCCATCAGTGGAGGGGGGGGCTACACCTTC. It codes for CAISGGGGYTF.